This T cell receptor beta chain was obtained from a study of blood T cell repertoires in COVID-19. Clones were read by immunoSEQ multiplex PCR, and TCRdb kept only the in-frame ones, dropping some. The sample records a few hundred thousand clones, approximately 90% being singletons. Germline V gene data show CDR1 as LNHNV and CDR2 as YYDKDF (reference sequence). The CDR3 sequence is 16 residues long. V lost 5 bases and J lost 2, with 19 bases in between. The V and J genes are TRBV15 and TRBJ2-7, with D possibly being TRBD1 (7 bases). The clonotype comes from a woman in her 50s who had recovered from COVID-19. What was sequenced was peripheral blood. This CDR3 is CATSRRGRTATYEQYF. CDR3 coding DNA: TGTGCCACCAGCCGCAGGGGGAGGACAGCCACCTACGAGCAGTACTTC.